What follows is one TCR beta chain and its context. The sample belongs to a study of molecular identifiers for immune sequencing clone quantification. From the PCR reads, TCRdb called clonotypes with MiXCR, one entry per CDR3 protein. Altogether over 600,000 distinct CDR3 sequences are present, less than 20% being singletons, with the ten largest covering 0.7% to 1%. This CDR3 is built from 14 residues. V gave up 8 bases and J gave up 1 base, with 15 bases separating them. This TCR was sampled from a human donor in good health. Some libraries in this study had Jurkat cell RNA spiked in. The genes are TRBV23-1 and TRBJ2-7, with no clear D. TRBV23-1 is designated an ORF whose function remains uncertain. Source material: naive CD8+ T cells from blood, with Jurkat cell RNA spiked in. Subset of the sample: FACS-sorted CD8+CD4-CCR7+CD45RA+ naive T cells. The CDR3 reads CASPPPRRSYEQYF. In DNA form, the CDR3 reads TGCGCCAGCCCCCCCCCCAGGCGTTCCTACGAGCAGTACTTC.